This T cell receptor beta chain stems from a study of T-cell memory formation after mild COVID-19. A few counts support this clonotype. This CDR3 region has 14 residues. Germline V lookup: CDR1 SGHNT, CDR2 YYREEE (reference sequence). Trimming took 4 bases from V and 3 from J, leaving 14 bases between them. One entry per CDR3 protein, called by TCRdb with MiXCR from the 5' RACE reads. The sample comprises approximately 300,000 distinct CDR3 sequences, more than 15% of which are singletons, and approximately 20% rests with the top ten. Sequencing input: PBMCs or a T cell subset sorted from them (not recorded which). The V call is TRBV5-4, the J call TRBJ2-7; D is unresolved. The sequence derives from a man aged 18 to 29 who had mild COVID-19 (a few samples of this study predate the infection). Cell type and time point are not known. CDR3: CASSPGDGSYEQYF. The CDR3 nucleotides are TGTGCCAGCAGCCCAGGAGACGGCAGCTACGAGCAGTACTTC.